This T cell receptor (beta chain) was retrieved from a study of early T cells in non-severe SARS-CoV-2 infection. As for the study in general: Alpha and beta chains were unpaired, from unsorted whole-blood bulk RNA. Findings of the study overall: CD4 and private specificities were missed by VDJdb matching, which favored anti-spike CD8 responses.

The sample holds many counts of this clonotype. The antigen is not known. Researchers tagged individual cDNA molecules with unique molecular identifiers. A single record per CDR3 protein comes from TCRdb applying MiXCR to the 5' RACE reads. The sample records 20,000 to 30,000 distinct CDR3 sequences, around 4.2% being singletons. CDR3 length: 13 residues. The junction had 9 bases not matched to a gene; V was cut back by 8 bases and J by 5 bases. Germline assignment: CDR1 SQVTM and CDR2 ANQGSEA. Sample: whole blood. The V gene is TRBV29-1, the J gene TRBJ2-1, with 7 nucleotides matching TRBD1. The clonotype originates from an adult who was a healthcare worker with PCR-confirmed SARS-CoV-2 infection or an uninfected control (not recorded which). The CDR3 here is CSQGGKAHNEQFF. The CDR3 nucleotides read TGCAGCCAAGGGGGCAAGGCCCACAATGAGCAGTTCTTC.